What follows describes a single T cell receptor (beta chain). The data belong to a study of blood T cell repertoires in COVID-19. Looking at the study overall: Sites in the United States, Italy and Spain provided acute and convalescent COVID-19 samples. In each case, the material was cDNA or gDNA derived from T cells, B-cell-depleted T cells, or PBMCs.

Per the study methods: Scientists estimated how many nucleated cells there were by amplifying reference gene primers. The repertoire was sequenced with immunoSEQ multiplex PCR; TCRdb's copy has only in-frame clones and lacks some. V and J calls and clone size come straight from that table; D and trimming were deduced from the DNA. The repertoire holds 30,000 to 35,000 clones, with roughly 87% as singletons. Trimming took off 0 bases at V and 2 bases at J, with 11 bases between the two ends. Germline CDR1 and CDR2: SGHRS and YFSETQ. The CDR3 runs 15 residues. What was sequenced was peripheral blood. The clonotype was recovered from a man aged 80 or over with acute or convalescent COVID-19. The rearrangement links TRBV5-1 to TRBJ1-1, with TRBD1 as a possible D gene (5 bases). CDR3 nucleotide sequence: TGCGCCAGCAGCTTGGATGGACACAAAAACACTGAAGCTTTCTTT. Protein sequence: CASSLDGHKNTEAFF.